A single count supports the clone carrying this T cell receptor (beta chain). This entry belongs to a study of T cells in Graves' hyperthyroidism and ophthalmopathy. Researchers took RNA transcripts and amplified the TCR beta CDR3 regions from them. The HTBI primer set served for first-round RT-PCR of the TCR CDR3. Using its own MiXCR run on the multiplex PCR reads, TCRdb lists one record per CDR3 protein. The sample comprises around 580,000 distinct CDR3 sequences, about 45% of which are singletons, and about 8.3% rests with the top ten. Looked up from germline, CDR1 is SGHTA and CDR2 is FQGTGA. Trimming cost V 6 bases and J 5 bases, with 17 bases left between them. CDR3 size: 15 residues.

The sequencing input was peripheral blood or thyroid tissue (not recorded which). The chain carries TRBV7-3 and TRBJ1-5; TRBD1 is a possible D gene (5 bases). This receptor was obtained from a woman aged 18 to 35 with Graves' hyperthyroidism. The CDR3 protein is CASSLRTWGDQPQHF. CDR3 coding DNA: TGTGCCAGCAGTTTACGGACGTGGGGCGATCAGCCCCAGCATTTT.